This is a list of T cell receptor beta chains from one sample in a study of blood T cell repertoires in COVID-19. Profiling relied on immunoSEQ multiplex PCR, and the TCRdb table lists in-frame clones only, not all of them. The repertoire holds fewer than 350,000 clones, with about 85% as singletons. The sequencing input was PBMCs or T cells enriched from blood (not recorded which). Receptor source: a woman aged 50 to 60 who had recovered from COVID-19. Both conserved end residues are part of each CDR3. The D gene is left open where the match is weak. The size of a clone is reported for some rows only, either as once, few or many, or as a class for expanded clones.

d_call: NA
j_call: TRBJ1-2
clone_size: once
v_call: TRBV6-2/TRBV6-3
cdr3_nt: TGTGCCAGCAGTTTGACCGGGGGAGTCAATGGCTACACCTTC
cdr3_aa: CASSLTGGVNGYTF

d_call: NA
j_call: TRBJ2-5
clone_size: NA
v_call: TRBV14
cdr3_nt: TGTGCCAGCAGCCTAGGTTGGGGCGGCGAGAAGACCCAGTACTTC
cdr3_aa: CASSLGWGGEKTQYF

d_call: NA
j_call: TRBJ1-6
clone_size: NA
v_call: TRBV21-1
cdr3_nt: TGTGCCAGCAGCAAAGGTGGTGGGGACAGGCTCTCCTATAATTCACCCCTCCACTTT
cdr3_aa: CASSKGGGDRLSYNSPLHF

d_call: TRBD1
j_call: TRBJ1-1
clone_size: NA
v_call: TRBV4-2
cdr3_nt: TGTGCCAGCGGGGACAGGGGGCGTAAGGCTTTCTTT
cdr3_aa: CASGDRGRKAFF

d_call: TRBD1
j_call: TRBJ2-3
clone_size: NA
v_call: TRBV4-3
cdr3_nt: TGCGCCAGCAGCAGCCAACCGGGACAGGGGGTAACAGATACGCAGTATTTT
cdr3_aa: CASSSQPGQGVTDTQYF

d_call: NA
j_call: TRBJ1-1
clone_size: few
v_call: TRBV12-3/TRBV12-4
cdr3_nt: TGTGCCAGCAGTTTAGGAGGTAATGCTGAAGCTTTCTTT
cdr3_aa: CASSLGGNAEAFF

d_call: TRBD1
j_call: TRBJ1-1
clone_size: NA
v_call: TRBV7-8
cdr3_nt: TGTGCCAGCAGCGCTGACAGGGACACTGAAGCTTTCTTT
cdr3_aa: CASSADRDTEAFF

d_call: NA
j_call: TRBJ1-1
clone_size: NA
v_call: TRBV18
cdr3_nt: TGTGCCAGCTCCGAGGTCAACACTGAAGCTTTCTTT
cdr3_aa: CASSEVNTEAFF

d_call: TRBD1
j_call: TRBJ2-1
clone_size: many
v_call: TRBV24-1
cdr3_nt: TGTGCCACCAGTGTTGGGAGGGGACAGGGGTTCAATGAGCAGTTCTTC
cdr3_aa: CATSVGRGQGFNEQFF

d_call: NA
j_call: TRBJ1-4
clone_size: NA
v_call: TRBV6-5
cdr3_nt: TGTGCCAGCAGTTCTCACACTGAAAAACTGTTTTTT
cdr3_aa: CASSSHTEKLFF

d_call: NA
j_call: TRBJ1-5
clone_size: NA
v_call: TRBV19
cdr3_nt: TGTGCCAGTAGTAAGGACAGAAATCAGCCCCAGCATTTT
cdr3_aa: CASSKDRNQPQHF

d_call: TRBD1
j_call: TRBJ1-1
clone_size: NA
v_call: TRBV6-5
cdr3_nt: TGTGCCAGACGGGACAGGGAGAACACTGAAGCTTTCTTT
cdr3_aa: CARRDRENTEAFF

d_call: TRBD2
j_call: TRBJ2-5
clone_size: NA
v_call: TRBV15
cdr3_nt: TGTGCCACCAGCAGGCGGACTAGCGGGGGGCAAGGGACCCAGTACTTC
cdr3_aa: CATSRRTSGGQGTQYF

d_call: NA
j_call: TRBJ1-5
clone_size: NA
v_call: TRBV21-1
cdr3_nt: TGTGCCAGCAGACCCCGGCAGGGGACATCTAATCAGCCCCAGCATTTT
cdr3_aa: CASRPRQGTSNQPQHF

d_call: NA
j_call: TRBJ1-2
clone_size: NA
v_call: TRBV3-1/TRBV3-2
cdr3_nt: TGTGCCAGCAGCCAGGCCGGCGGCCAAACCTTGGGTGGCTACACCTTC
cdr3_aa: CASSQAGGQTLGGYTF

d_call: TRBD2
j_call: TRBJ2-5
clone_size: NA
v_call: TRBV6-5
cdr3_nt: TGTGCCAGCATGAGAAGCGGGAGGGCCTTTGAGACCCAGTACTTC
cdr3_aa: CASMRSGRAFETQYF

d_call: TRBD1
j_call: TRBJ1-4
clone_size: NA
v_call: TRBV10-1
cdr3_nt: TGCGCCAGCAGTAGTTTCCGGGACAGGCCTGAAAAACTGTTTTTT
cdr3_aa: CASSSFRDRPEKLFF

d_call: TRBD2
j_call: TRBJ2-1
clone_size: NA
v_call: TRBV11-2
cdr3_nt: TGTGCCAGCACCCCCCGGAGCGGGAAGAACAATGAGCAGTTCTTC
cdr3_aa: CASTPRSGKNNEQFF